This TCR beta chain emerged from a study of naive and memory T cell subsets. The study, taken as a whole, reports: The RNA method is potentially sensitive to activation and differentiation changes.

A UMI-containing oligonucleotide was joined by 3' ligation to the TCR cDNA template. RNA was extracted from roughly 2.5 ml of whole blood of healthy adults. Reverse transcription used DNase-treated unsorted total RNA, aiming for about 1 to 1,100 ng. This clonotype was picked up many times. Its antigen is unknown. CDR1 and CDR2 (germline): LNHDA, SQIVND (reference sequence). Trimming took 5 bases from V and 5 from J, leaving 10 bases between them. The CDR3 spans 13 residues. The SP2 primer and nested alpha and beta constant region primers amplified ligated cDNA in four rounds. Blood and skin TCR RNA was reverse transcribed with alpha and beta constant primers. TCRdb re-called the 5' RACE reads through MiXCR, storing one row per CDR3 protein. The sample lists about 62,000 distinct CDR3 sequences, 6% to 8.5% occurring once.

This chain joins TRBV19 and TRBJ1-5; D unresolved. The sequence was obtained from a female donor in good health. The CDR3 DNA reads as TGTGCCAGTAGTTTACACCGAGATCAGCCCCAGCATTTT. Amino acid sequence: CASSLHRDQPQHF.